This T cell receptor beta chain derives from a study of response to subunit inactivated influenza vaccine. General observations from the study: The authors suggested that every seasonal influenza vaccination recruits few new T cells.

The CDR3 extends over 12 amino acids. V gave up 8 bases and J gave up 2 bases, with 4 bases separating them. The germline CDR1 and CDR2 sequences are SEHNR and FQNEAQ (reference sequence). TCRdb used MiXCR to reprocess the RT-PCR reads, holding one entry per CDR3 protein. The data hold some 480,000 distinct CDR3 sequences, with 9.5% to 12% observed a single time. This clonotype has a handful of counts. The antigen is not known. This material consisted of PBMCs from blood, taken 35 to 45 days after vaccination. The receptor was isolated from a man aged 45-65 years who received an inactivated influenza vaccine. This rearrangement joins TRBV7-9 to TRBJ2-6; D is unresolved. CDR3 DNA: TGTGCCAGCTATACTGGGGCCAACGTCCTGACTTTC. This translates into CASYTGANVLTF.